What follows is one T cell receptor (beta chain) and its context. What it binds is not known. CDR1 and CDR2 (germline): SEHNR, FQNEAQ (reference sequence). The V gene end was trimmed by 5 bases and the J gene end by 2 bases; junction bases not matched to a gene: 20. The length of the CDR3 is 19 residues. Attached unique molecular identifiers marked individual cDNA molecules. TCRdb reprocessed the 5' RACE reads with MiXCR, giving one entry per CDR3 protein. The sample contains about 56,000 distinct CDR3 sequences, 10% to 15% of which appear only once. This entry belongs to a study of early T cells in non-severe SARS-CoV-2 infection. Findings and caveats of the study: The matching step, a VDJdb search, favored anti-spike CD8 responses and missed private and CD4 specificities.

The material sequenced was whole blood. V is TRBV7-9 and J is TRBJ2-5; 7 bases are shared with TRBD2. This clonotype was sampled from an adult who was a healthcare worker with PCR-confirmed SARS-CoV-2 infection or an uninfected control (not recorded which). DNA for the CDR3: TGTGCCAGCAGCCGCTCGCGGGGGAGGGCCGAATCGTGGCAAGAGACCCAGTACTTC. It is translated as CASSRSRGRAESWQETQYF.